The 31 T cell receptor beta chains presented below share a single source sample, sequenced in a study of long-term antiretroviral therapy in people with HIV. Version v3.0 of the immunoSEQ assay was performed at survey level. The protocol was immunoSEQ multiplex PCR, while the TCRdb copy is restricted to in-frame clones and leaves out a portion. The sample has some 11,000 clones, roughly 82% seen once. Sequences were derived from unsorted PBMCs, sampled 8 to 8.5 years after starting antiretroviral therapy. Source of these receptors: a man between 45 and 60 years old with HIV.

The V call is TRBV12-5, the J call TRBJ1-1; D is possibly TRBD1 (5 bases). The germline V and J ends were trimmed by 3 bases and 3 bases, with 29 bases remaining between them. From germline, CDR1 is LGHNT and CDR2 FRNRAP. This CDR3 comprises 20 residues. The CDR3: CASGFFGGRDRNLKDTEAFF. Written as DNA, the CDR3 is TGTGCTAGTGGTTTTTTCGGGGGTAGAGACCGAAACCTGAAGGACACTGAAGCTTTCTTT.

This chain joins TRBV7-9 and TRBJ2-3; D might be TRBD1 (5 bases). V lost 1 base, J lost 5 bases, and 10 bases lay in between. CDR3 size: 14 residues. Per the germline V gene, CDR1 is SEHNR and CDR2 is FQNEAQ (reference sequence). For the CDR3, the DNA is TGTGCCAGCAGCTTAGTAGGGGTTCAAGATACGCAGTATTTT. The encoded protein is CASSLVGVQDTQYF. Drawing the rest from reference TRBV7-9 and TRBJ2-3, the complete variable domain is DTGVSQNPRHKITKRGQNVTFRCDPISEHNRLYWYRQTLGQGPEFLTYFQNEAQLEKSRLLSDRFSAERPKGSFSTLEIQRTEQGDSAMYLCASSLVGVQDTQYFGPGTRLTVL.

This clone turned up a few times. This chain uses TRBV5-4 with TRBJ1-1; D ambiguous. Germline CDR1 and CDR2: SGHNT and YYREEE (reference sequence). The CDR3 length is 13 residues. V gave up 0 bases and J gave up 3 bases, with 6 bases separating them. The CDR3 reads CASSLVDHTEAFF. The CDR3 nucleotides read TGTGCCAGCAGCTTGGTGGACCACACTGAAGCTTTCTTT.

The V call is TRBV5-8, the J call TRBJ1-5, with TRBD1 matching over 9 bases. Per germline, CDR1 SGHTS and CDR2 YDEGEE. The CDR3 totals 16 residues. J was trimmed by 4 bases and V by 2 bases; bases with no gene match: 7. The CDR3 nucleotides read TGTGCCAGCAGCTTAGGGACAGGGTTAGGTAATCAGCCCCAGCATTTT. It specifies CASSLGTGLGNQPQHF.

V and J are TRBV7-9 and TRBJ1-4, with D possibly matching TRBD1 (5 bases). Germline V CDR1 and CDR2: SEHNR, FQNEAQ (reference sequence). CDR3 length equals 14 residues. The V and J ends lost 3 bases and 7 bases respectively, with 12 bases between them. This CDR3 is CASSLGREGEKLFF. The CDR3 DNA follows: TGTGCCAGCAGCTTGGGCAGGGAGGGTGAAAAACTGTTTTTT. Full variable domain (outside the CDR3, taken from reference TRBV7-9 and TRBJ1-4): DTGVSQNPRHKITKRGQNVTFRCDPISEHNRLYWYRQTLGQGPEFLTYFQNEAQLEKSRLLSDRFSAERPKGSFSTLEIQRTEQGDSAMYLCASSLGREGEKLFFGSGTQLSVL.

The chain joins TRBV4-1 to TRBJ1-5, with D possibly being TRBD1 (5 bases). Trimming removed 3 bases from V and 3 bases from J, with 12 bases in between. The CDR3 spans 15 residues. The germline V gene has CDR1 MGHRA and CDR2 YSYEKL. The CDR3, as DNA: TGCGCCAGCAGCCAGGACGACAGCCTCAATCAGCCCCAGCATTTT. Translating it yields CASSQDDSLNQPQHF.

The rearrangement uses TRBV27 and TRBJ1-2; 9 bases match TRBD1. CDR1 and CDR2 (germline): MNHEY, SMNVEV (reference sequence). V gave up 0 bases and J gave up 5 bases; unmatched junction bases: 4. The length of the CDR3 is 15 residues. Here the CDR3 DNA reads TGTGCCAGCAGTTTATCGTCCGGGACAGGGTATGGCTACACCTTC. It specifies CASSLSSGTGYGYTF.

V usage is TRBV19 and J usage is TRBJ2-2; 7 nucleotides align to TRBD2. The ends lost 3 bases at V and 4 bases at J; junction bases unmatched: 8. This CDR3 comprises 16 residues. The germline V gene encodes CDR1 LNHDA and CDR2 SQIVND (reference sequence). The CDR3 is CASSISAGVGTGELFF. The DNA for the CDR3 is TGTGCCAGTAGTATCTCTGCGGGGGTTGGCACCGGGGAGCTGTTTTTT.

V and J are TRBV1 and TRBJ1-6; the DNA was not compared with TRBD1, the D call given in the table. TRBV1 corresponds to a pseudogene. The CDR3 covers 17 residues. CDR3 residues: CTSSQRQGKPYNSPLHF. DNA for the CDR3: TGCACCAGCAGCCAGCGACAGGGGAAACCCTATAATTCACCCCTCCACTTT.

The J gene is TRBJ2-2, the V gene TRBV9; the D gene is possibly TRBD2 (6 bases). CDR3 length: 16 residues. V lost 1 base and J 2 bases, leaving 12 bases between the germline ends. Germline V gene sequence: CDR1 SGDLS, CDR2 YYNGEE. This chain's CDR3 is CASSVMGRSNTGELFF. The CDR3 DNA reads TGTGCCAGCAGCGTAATGGGGAGGAGTAACACCGGGGAGCTGTTTTTT.

The genes are TRBV20-1 and TRBJ1-5; tentative D call: TRBD1 (6 bases). CDR1 and CDR2 from the germline V gene are DFQATT and SNEGSKA (reference sequence). V was pared by 1 base and J by 15 bases, with 13 bases between. The CDR3 runs 11 residues. The CDR3 nucleotides read TGCAGTGCTAGAGGGGGGGCGATTATGCATTTT. This sequence encodes CSARGGAIMHF.

The V and J genes are TRBV5-6 and TRBJ2-3; D call uncertain. Deletions cut 2 bases from V and 1 base from J, with 2 bases between. This CDR3 contains 12 residues. The V gene's germline CDR1 is SGHDT and CDR2 YYEEEE. The CDR3 loop reads CASSFGTDTQYF. CDR3 nucleotides: TGTGCCAGCAGCTTTGGCACAGATACGCAGTATTTT.

The J gene is TRBJ1-1, the V gene TRBV4-2; 7 bases align to TRBD1. This CDR3 has 15 amino acids. Germline lookup yields CDR1 LGHNA and CDR2 YNFKEQ. Trimming took 0 bases from V and 3 from J; bases not matched to a gene: 4. The CDR3: CASSQDEGADTEAFF. Written as DNA, the CDR3 is TGTGCCAGCAGCCAAGACGAGGGGGCAGACACTGAAGCTTTCTTT.

V gene TRBV4-1 combines with J gene TRBJ2-7, with 7 bases aligning to TRBD1. Trimming took 2 bases from V and 2 from J; bases not matched to a gene: 6. CDR1 and CDR2 (germline): MGHRA, YSYEKL. This CDR3 comprises 15 residues. CDR3 in DNA: TGCGCCAGCAGCCAATCCGGGACAGCCCCCTACGAGCAGTACTTC. It is translated as CASSQSGTAPYEQYF.

The chain employs TRBV5-4 and TRBJ1-1; D perhaps matches TRBD1 (5 bases). Germline CDR1 SGHNT, CDR2 YYREEE (reference sequence). Deletions cut 6 bases from V and 1 base from J, with 13 bases between. There are 14 residues in the CDR3. For the CDR3, the DNA is TGTGCCAGCACCGACGGGACTGCGAACACTGAAGCTTTCTTT. Translated: CASTDGTANTEAFF.

The gene calls are TRBV6-6 and TRBJ1-1; D is ambiguous. Germline assignment: CDR1 MNHNY and CDR2 SVGAGI (reference sequence). V shed 6 bases and J shed 0 bases, with 11 bases lying between them. This CDR3 comprises 14 residues. The chain's CDR3 is CASSPESMNTEAFF. For the CDR3, the DNA is TGTGCCAGCAGCCCTGAATCTATGAACACTGAAGCTTTCTTT.

The rearrangement joins TRBV5-1 to TRBJ1-2; tentatively, D is TRBD1 (6 bases). V lost 4 bases and J 0 bases, leaving 10 bases between the germline ends. The CDR3 runs 14 residues. Germline V gives CDR1 SGHRS, CDR2 YFSETQ. CDR3 sequence: CASSPGQSNYGYTF. CDR3 bases: TGCGCCAGCAGCCCCGGACAGTCTAACTATGGCTACACCTTC.

The chain recombines TRBV30 with TRBJ2-2; no firm D call. Trimming took 1 base from V and 1 from J, leaving 7 bases between them. This CDR3 has 14 residues. CDR1 and CDR2 (germline): GTSNPN, SVGIG (reference sequence). The CDR3 DNA reads as TGTGCCTGGAGTGATAACCTGAACACCGGGGAGCTGTTTTTT. The encoded protein is CAWSDNLNTGELFF.

This chain links TRBV6-6 with TRBJ1-3; D call uncertain. The CDR3 sequence is 15 residues long. Germline V CDR1 and CDR2: MNHNY, SVGAGI (reference sequence). The V end lost 2 bases, the J end lost 4 bases, and 12 bases lay between the germline ends. For the CDR3, the DNA is TGTGCCAGCAGTTACCAGGAATGGACGGGAAACACCATATATTTT. This encodes CASSYQEWTGNTIYF.

This clone was observed a handful of times. The CDR3 nucleotides are TGTGCCAGCAGTCTATATATGGGGACTGAAGCTTTCTTT. Protein product: CASSLYMGTEAFF. This sequence joins TRBV27 and TRBJ1-1, with no clear D. In germline, CDR1 is MNHEY, CDR2 SMNVEV (reference sequence). The CDR3 covers 13 residues. The V end lost 5 bases, the J end lost 5 bases, and 12 bases lay between the germline ends.

V gene TRBV9 combines with J gene TRBJ2-7; TRBD1 matches 10 bases. Trimming at V came to 4 bases and at J to 6 bases, leaving 13 bases not matched to a gene. Germline-derived CDR1 and CDR2 are SGDLS and YYNGEE. This CDR3 has 16 amino acids. This chain's CDR3 is CASSPQVGTGALEQYF. For the CDR3, the DNA is TGTGCCAGCAGCCCCCAGGTCGGGACAGGGGCTCTCGAGCAGTACTTC.

The V gene is TRBV30, the J gene TRBJ1-1; D perhaps matches TRBD1 (5 bases). Germline-derived CDR1 and CDR2 are GTSNPN and SVGIG (reference sequence). CDR3 length: 13 amino acids. V was shortened by 3 bases and J by 0 bases, with 8 bases between the two germline ends. CDR3 amino acids: CAWRQTVNTEAFF. DNA of the CDR3: TGTGCCTGGAGGCAGACAGTGAACACTGAAGCTTTCTTT.

The chain is built from TRBV6-5 and TRBJ2-3; D perhaps matches TRBD1 (6 bases). This CDR3 is built from 14 residues. V was trimmed by 4 bases and J by 5 bases, leaving 13 bases between them. The germline V gene encodes CDR1 MNHEY and CDR2 SVGAGI. The CDR3 coding sequence is TGTGCCAGCAGTTTTGTACAGGGAAAAGATACGCAGTATTTT. Translation gives CASSFVQGKDTQYF.

The chain is built from TRBV11-2 and TRBJ1-1; tentative D call: TRBD1 (6 bases). CDR1 is SGHAT, CDR2 FQNNGV, per germline. There are 13 residues in the CDR3. With 2 bases removed from V and 4 bases from J, the gap between germline ends came to 8 bases. The CDR3 here is CASSLSGATEAFF. The CDR3 DNA is TGTGCCAGCAGCTTATCAGGGGCCACTGAAGCTTTCTTT. Using reference TRBV11-2 and TRBJ1-1 for the parts outside the CDR3, the full variable domain is EAGVAQSPRYKIIEKRQSVAFWCNPISGHATLYWYQQILGQGPKLLIQFQNNGVVDDSQLPKDRFSAERLKGVDSTLKIQPAKLEDSAVYLCASSLSGATEAFFGQGTRLTVV.

The rearrangement joins TRBV7-9 to TRBJ1-2, with TRBD1 as a possible D gene (6 bases). Trimming removed 1 base at V and 1 base at J, with 7 bases between. The V gene's germline CDR1 is SEHNR and CDR2 FQNEAQ (reference sequence). This CDR3 comprises 14 residues. In DNA, the CDR3 is TGTGCCAGCAGCTTAGTAGGGGGTAACTATGGCTACACCTTC. Its translation: CASSLVGGNYGYTF.

In this sample, this clone turned up a few times. The chain has TRBV5-4 and TRBJ2-7; the D gene is possibly TRBD1 (7 bases). The V end was cut by 3 bases, the J end by 5 bases, with 12 bases between. There are 13 residues in the CDR3. Germline V gene data show CDR1 as SGHNT and CDR2 as YYREEE (reference sequence). CDR3 region: CASSYRGGNEQYF. In nucleotides, the CDR3 is TGTGCCAGCAGCTACAGGGGAGGAAACGAGCAGTACTTC.

The rearrangement joins TRBV6-5 to TRBJ1-3; D call uncertain. The CDR3 runs to 11 residues. CDR1 MNHEY and CDR2 SVGAGI come from the germline V gene. The V end lost 7 bases, the J end lost 4 bases, and 5 bases lay between the germline ends. The CDR3 DNA sequence: TGTGCCAGCAAGGCCGGAAACACCATATATTTT. Protein: CASKAGNTIYF.

In this sample, this clone turned up once. This chain uses TRBV6-5 with TRBJ2-7; TRBD2 agrees at 11 bases. V shed 7 bases, J shed 5 bases, and the junction held 10 bases outside the gene matches. Germline V gives CDR1 MNHEY, CDR2 SVGAGI. The CDR3 spans 15 residues. CDR3 protein: CASTPLAGGGDEQYF. In DNA form, the CDR3 reads TGTGCCAGCACCCCCCTAGCGGGGGGCGGGGACGAGCAGTACTTC.

This clone was seen just once. This chain links TRBV5-6 with TRBJ2-7, with 7 bases matching TRBD1. Germline V gene sequence: CDR1 SGHDT, CDR2 YYEEEE. The CDR3 length is 16 residues. V was pared by 2 bases and J by 2 bases, with 10 bases of the junction left unmatched. CDR3 bases: TGTGCCAGCAGCTTTCGACAGGGCTCCATCCCCTACGAGCAGTACTTC. Its protein is CASSFRQGSIPYEQYF.

DNA of the CDR3: TGTGCCAGCAGCTTTAAGCAGTCAACTAATGAAAAACTGTTTTTT. It encodes CASSFKQSTNEKLFF. The chain has TRBV11-2 and TRBJ1-4; D uncertain. CDR1 is SGHAT and CDR2 is FQNNGV in the germline V gene. CDR3 length: 15 residues. V lost 3 bases, J lost 0 bases, and 8 bases lay in between.

The V call is TRBV5-1, the J call TRBJ1-6; D call uncertain. V dropped 4 bases and J dropped 12 bases, with 11 bases sitting between them. The germline gives CDR1 SGHRS, CDR2 YFSETQ. The CDR3 length is 12 residues. Here the CDR3 DNA reads TGCGCCAGCAGCCCGGACGGTGGACCCCTCCACTTT. Amino acid sequence: CASSPDGGPLHF.